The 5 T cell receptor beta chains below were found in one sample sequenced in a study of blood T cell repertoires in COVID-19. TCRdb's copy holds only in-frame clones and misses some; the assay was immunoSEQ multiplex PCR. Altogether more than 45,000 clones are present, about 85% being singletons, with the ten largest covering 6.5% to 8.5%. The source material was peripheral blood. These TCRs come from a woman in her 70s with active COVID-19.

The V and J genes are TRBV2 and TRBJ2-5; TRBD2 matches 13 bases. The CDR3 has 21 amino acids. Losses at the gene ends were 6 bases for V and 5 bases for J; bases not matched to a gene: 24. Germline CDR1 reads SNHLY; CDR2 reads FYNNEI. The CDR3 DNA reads TGTGCCAGCAGCGGATATATCAAATTGTCGACTAGCGGGAGGAATAGGGAGACCCAGTACTTC. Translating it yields CASSGYIKLSTSGRNRETQYF.

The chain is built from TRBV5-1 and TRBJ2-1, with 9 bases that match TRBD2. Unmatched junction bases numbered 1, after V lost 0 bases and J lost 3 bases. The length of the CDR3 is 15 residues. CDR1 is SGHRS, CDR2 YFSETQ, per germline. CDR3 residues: CASSLELAGYNEQFF. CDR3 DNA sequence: TGCGCCAGCAGCTTGGAACTAGCGGGCTACAATGAGCAGTTCTTC.

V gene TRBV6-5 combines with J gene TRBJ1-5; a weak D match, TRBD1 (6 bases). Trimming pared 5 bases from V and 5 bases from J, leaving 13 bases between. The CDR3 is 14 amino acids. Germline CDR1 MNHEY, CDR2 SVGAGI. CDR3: CASSIDRTDQPQHF. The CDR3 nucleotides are TGTGCCAGCAGTATCGACAGGACCGATCAGCCCCAGCATTTT.

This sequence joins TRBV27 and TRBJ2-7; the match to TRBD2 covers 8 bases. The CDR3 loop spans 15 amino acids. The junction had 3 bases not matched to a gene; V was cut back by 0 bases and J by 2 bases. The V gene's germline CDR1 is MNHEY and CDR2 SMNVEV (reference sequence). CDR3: CASSLSVAGTYEQYF. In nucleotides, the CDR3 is TGTGCCAGCAGTTTATCGGTAGCGGGAACCTACGAGCAGTACTTC.

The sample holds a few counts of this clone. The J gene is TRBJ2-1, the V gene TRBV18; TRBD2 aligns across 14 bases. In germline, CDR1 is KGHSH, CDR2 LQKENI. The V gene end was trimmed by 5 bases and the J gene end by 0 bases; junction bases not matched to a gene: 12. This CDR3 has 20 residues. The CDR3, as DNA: TGTGCCAGCTCAGATACCGGGACTAGCGGGAGCCATAGCTCCTACAATGAGCAGTTCTTC. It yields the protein CASSDTGTSGSHSSYNEQFF.